The 24 T cell receptor beta chains reported below all come from one sample, sequenced in a study of blood T cells in healthy people across ages. Through a sample-barcoded 5' primer and a J-beta primer mix, a second PCR was run for roughly 7 to 11 cycles. Using its own MiXCR run on the 5' RACE reads, TCRdb lists one record per CDR3 protein. Of around 1,000,000 distinct CDR3 sequences listed, under 30% are singletons. In addition, the sample was reused for a study of T cells of mothers and their children.

The sequencing input was blood. The receptors shown here come from a girl aged 2 to 9 in good health.

This chain uses TRBV20-1 with TRBJ1-2; D might be TRBD1 (5 bases). Germline CDR1 reads DFQATT; CDR2 reads SNEGSKA (reference sequence). Trimming stripped 1 base from V and 7 bases from J, with 16 bases between. This CDR3 spans 14 amino acids. The CDR3 DNA reads as TGCAGTGCTAGAGCGCTCGGGGGAGAGGCTGGCTACACCTTC. Translation gives CSARALGGEAGYTF.

As concerns this clonotype: Compared with germline, one end of the junction differs, possibly owing to a read error. This chain connects TRBV12-3 or TRBV12-4 to TRBJ1-5; no clear D. The CDR3 covers 14 residues. CDR3 sequence: CVSSPGNSNQPQHF. In nucleotides, the CDR3 is TGTGTCAGCAGCCCGGGGAACTCCAATCAGCCCCAGCATTTT.

The sample holds a few counts of this clonotype. The junction does not match germline at one end; this may be a read error. This chain joins TRBV12-5 and TRBJ2-1, with TRBD1 as a possible D gene (6 bases). Germline V gene lookup returns CDR1 LGHNT and CDR2 FRNRAP. CDR3 length: 10 residues. The CDR3 DNA reads as TGTGCTAGTGGTTGGGACATCCCACTCTTC. The encoded protein is CASGWDIPLF. The full variable domain, with the rest looked up from reference TRBV12-5 and TRBJ2-1, is DARVTQTPRHKVTEMGQEVTMRCQPILGHNTVFWYRQTMMQGLELLAYFRNRAPLDDSGMPKDRFSAEMPDATLATLKIQPSEPRDSAVYFCASGWDIPLFGPGTRLTVL.

Written as DNA, the CDR3 is TGTGCCAGCAGCTTAGTTGGGTCTAGCGGGATGGAGACCCAGTACTTC. Translated, it gives CASSLVGSSGMETQYF. V usage is TRBV7-8 and J usage is TRBJ2-5; 9 nucleotides align to TRBD2. The CDR3 loop spans 16 amino acids. CDR1 and CDR2 from the germline V gene are SGHVS and FQNEAQ. With 1 base clipped from V and 5 bases from J, the junction kept 8 bases outside the gene matches.

This clonotype has more than one count but fewer than ten. The chain has TRBV20-1 and TRBJ2-5, with a tentative D call TRBD2 (6 bases). Germline CDR1 reads DFQATT; CDR2 reads SNEGSKA (reference sequence). Trimming removed 5 bases at V and 4 bases at J, with 23 bases between. The CDR3 contains 16 residues. CDR3 loop: CSAQRWRGDLRETQYF. The CDR3 DNA follows: TGCAGTGCTCAGAGATGGCGGGGCGACCTTAGAGAGACCCAGTACTTC.

J is TRBJ2-3 and V is TRBV5-1, with no clear D. CDR3 length equals 15 residues. Trimming removed 4 bases at V and 2 bases at J, with 14 bases between. Germline values: CDR1 SGHRS, CDR2 YFSETQ. The CDR3 bases are TGCGCCAGCAGCCCTAAGGATCCCTACACAGATACGCAGTATTTT. As protein: CASSPKDPYTDTQYF.

In the case of this clonotype: The germline gene is not matched at one end of the junction; a read error may be the cause. CDR3 region: CATSSALPQGAEAFF. The CDR3 DNA follows: TGTGCCACCAGCAGCGCACTCCCTCAGGGGGCTGAGGCTTTCTTT. The genes are TRBV15 and TRBJ1-1; TRBD1 matches 8 bases. CDR3 length: 15 residues. Germline V lookup: CDR1 LNHNV, CDR2 YYDKDF (reference sequence).

This clonotype was detected only a few times. The V call is TRBV7-9, the J call TRBJ1-2, with 7 bases aligning to TRBD1. Germline V gene data show CDR1 as SEHNR and CDR2 as FQNEAQ (reference sequence). Germline trimming cut 10 bases from V and 6 bases from J; bases unmatched to any gene: 5. This CDR3 region has 11 residues. This chain's CDR3 is CAMPTGDGYTF. The CDR3 coding sequence is TGTGCCATGCCTACAGGGGATGGCTACACCTTC.

This clonotype turned up a few times. The junction departs from the called germline gene at one end, perhaps through a read error. The genes are TRBV7-6 and TRBJ1-1, with a tentative D call TRBD1 (6 bases). CDR1 and CDR2 (germline): SGHVS, FNYEAQ. The CDR3 is 13 amino acids. The CDR3 nucleotides are TGTGCCACTCGACAGGCTCAGAACACTGAACCTTTCTTT. Its translation: CATRQAQNTEPFF.

In this sample, this clonotype turned up a few times. The genes are TRBV28 and TRBJ2-1; tentative D call: TRBD2 (6 bases). V lost 7 bases and J 3 bases, leaving 13 bases between the germline ends. CDR1 and CDR2 (germline): MDHEN, SYDVKM. The CDR3 is 14 residues long. For the CDR3, the DNA is TGTGCCAGCACCGGGGGAGGACGCTACAATGAGCAGTTCTTC. This codes for CASTGGGRYNEQFF.

V is TRBV13 and J is TRBJ2-7, with D perhaps matching TRBD2 (5 bases). The CDR3 is 15 amino acids. Germline CDR1 is PRHDT and CDR2 is FYEKMQ (reference sequence). V shed 0 bases and J shed 0 bases, with 9 bases lying between them. CDR3 protein: CASSLGRAVSYEQYF. Here the CDR3 DNA reads TGTGCCAGCAGCTTAGGACGAGCGGTCTCCTACGAGCAGTACTTC.

Only a few counts were recorded for this clonotype. The V gene is TRBV5-1, the J gene TRBJ2-2; TRBD1 matches at 7 bases. The germline V gene encodes CDR1 SGHRS and CDR2 YFSETQ. This CDR3 has 14 amino acids. V shed 3 bases, J shed 5 bases, and the junction held 4 bases outside the gene matches. CDR3 bases: TGCGCCAGCAGCTCACAGGGGAAAACCGGGGAGCTGTTTTTT. Protein product: CASSSQGKTGELFF.

The table lists this clonotype with many counts. This chain links TRBV4-3 with TRBJ2-3, with 10 bases aligning to TRBD2. The trim removed 0 bases at V and 6 bases at J, leaving 9 bases unmatched. Germline V CDR1 and CDR2: LGHNA, YSLEER. This CDR3 is built from 17 residues. CDR3 protein: CASSQEPSGGPLDTQYF. The CDR3 DNA reads as TGCGCCAGCAGCCAAGAACCTAGCGGGGGACCCCTGGATACGCAGTATTTT.

In this sample, this clonotype turned up a few times. V gene TRBV27 combines with J gene TRBJ2-3, with 10 positions matching TRBD2. The ends lost 4 bases at V and 2 bases at J; junction bases unmatched: 6. Germline V lookup: CDR1 MNHEY, CDR2 SMNVEV (reference sequence). This CDR3 has 16 residues. The CDR3 DNA reads as TGTGCCAGCAGTTCAATAGCGGGGGGCCACACAGATACGCAGTATTTT. It encodes CASSSIAGGHTDTQYF.

The rearrangement links TRBV6-1 to TRBJ2-7, with TRBD2 matching 9 bases. CDR3 length: 15 amino acids. CDR1 and CDR2 from the germline V gene are MNHNS and SASEGT. V was pared by 4 bases and J by 4 bases, with 8 bases of the junction left unmatched. The CDR3 DNA sequence: TGTGCCAGCAGTGCTCCGGAACTAGCGGGTTACGAGCAGTACTTC. Amino acids: CASSAPELAGYEQYF.

Only a few counts were recorded for this clonotype. The chain employs TRBV5-1 and TRBJ2-1; D is uncertain. The J call could be wrong; TRBJ2-7 is a better fit for the DNA end. The CDR3 sequence is 15 residues long. Germline V lookup: CDR1 SGHRS, CDR2 YFSETQ. The CDR3 region has the DNA TGCGCCAGCAGCTTGGTCGACATGTCCTTCCACGAGCAGTACTTC. Protein product: CASSLVDMSFHEQYF.

The chain is built from TRBV10-3 and TRBJ1-1; no reliable D call. CDR1 and CDR2 from the germline V gene are ENHRY and SYGVKD. This CDR3 has 13 amino acids. Trimming shortened V by 8 bases and J by 4 bases, and 14 bases separated the two germline ends. This CDR3 is CAIGKGRVTEAFF. CDR3 in DNA: TGTGCCATCGGAAAAGGGCGAGTCACTGAAGCTTTCTTT.

The chain couples TRBV12-3 or TRBV12-4 to TRBJ1-1; 7 bases match TRBD1. The ends lost 2 bases at V and 0 bases at J; junction bases unmatched: 6. This CDR3 is built from 16 residues. Here the CDR3 DNA reads TGTGCCAGCAGTTTACAGGGGGTGGGTTTGAACACTGAAGCTTTCTTT. Protein product: CASSLQGVGLNTEAFF.

This chain links TRBV7-9 with TRBJ2-1, with unresolved D. The tail of the sequence fits TRBJ2-5 better, so the J call may be wrong. Germline V gene data show CDR1 as SEHNR and CDR2 as FQNEAQ (reference sequence). This CDR3 has 13 amino acids. Here the CDR3 DNA reads TGTGCCAGCAGCTCGGATCTGCCGGAGACCCAGTACTTC. This translates into CASSSDLPETQYF.

The chain combines TRBV5-1 with TRBJ2-5; D is perhaps TRBD2 (6 bases). This CDR3 contains 13 residues. The germline V and J ends were trimmed by 5 bases and 3 bases, with 11 bases remaining between them. Germline CDR1 SGHRS, CDR2 YFSETQ. CDR3 amino acids: CASRLPGEETQYF. CDR3 sequence (DNA): TGCGCCAGCAGACTTCCGGGGGAAGAGACCCAGTACTTC.

V usage is TRBV5-6 and J usage is TRBJ2-3; weak D call: TRBD1 (5 bases). The length of the CDR3 is 14 residues. Trimming stripped 1 base from V and 7 bases from J, with 13 bases between. Germline V gene data show CDR1 as SGHDT and CDR2 as YYEEEE. CDR3 region: CASSLRGGSYTQYF. The CDR3 nucleotides are TGTGCCAGCAGCTTGAGGGGCGGTTCGTATACGCAGTATTTT.

With respect to this clonotype: A much larger clone lies one base from this, so it may be a read error. The chain recombines TRBV7-8 with TRBJ2-1; D possibly corresponds to TRBD2 (7 bases). Trimming took off 4 bases at V and 6 bases at J, with 22 bases between the two ends. This CDR3 is built from 17 residues. The V gene's germline CDR1 is SGHVS and CDR2 FQNEAQ. CDR3 loop: CASSSKGGKATGNEQFF. The CDR3 DNA sequence: TGTGCCAGCAGCTCTAAGGGGGGGAAAGCAACCGGCAATGAGCAGTTCTTC.

This clonotype has a handful of counts. The chain carries TRBV4-2 and TRBJ2-7; D not resolved. The CDR3 totals 13 residues. CDR1 is LGHNA, CDR2 YNFKEQ, per germline. Trimming left V 2 bases short and J 5 bases short, with 10 bases between. CDR3 in DNA: TGTGCCAGCAGCCAAAGGGCGTCTGACGAGCAGTACTTC. Translated, it gives CASSQRASDEQYF.

The V call is TRBV6-1, the J call TRBJ2-7; D possibly corresponds to TRBD2 (6 bases). Germline values: CDR1 MNHNS, CDR2 SASEGT. V was clipped by 11 bases and J by 0 bases, with 23 bases between them. The CDR3 sequence is 16 residues long. The CDR3 region has the DNA TGTGCCGGAATGACGGGGGTGGTAGCTAGCTCCTACGAGCAGTACTTC. This encodes CAGMTGVVASSYEQYF.